What follows are 20 T cell receptor beta chains derived from one specimen sequenced in a study of long-term antiretroviral therapy in people with HIV. With survey level as its setting, the immunoSEQ assay was v3.0. TCRdb keeps only in-frame clones here, not all; method: immunoSEQ multiplex PCR. The profile shows 30,000 or so clones, roughly 84% of them singletons. This material consisted of unsorted PBMCs, taken 3 years after starting antiretroviral therapy. These receptors originate from a middle-aged man with HIV.

This clone was counted once. J is TRBJ1-2 and V is TRBV6-1, with D maybe TRBD1 (5 bases). Germline CDR1 MNHNS, CDR2 SASEGT. Trimming pared 2 bases from V and 8 bases from J, leaving 15 bases between. The CDR3 loop spans 14 amino acids. For the CDR3, the DNA is TGTGCCAGCAGTGAACGGGGGATCTTGAAAGGCTACACCTTC. Protein product: CASSERGILKGYTF.

The rearrangement uses TRBV5-1 and TRBJ2-6; 10 bases map to TRBD2. With 3 bases clipped from V and 3 bases from J, the junction kept 12 bases outside the gene matches. The CDR3 runs to 19 residues. Germline CDR1 is SGHRS and CDR2 is YFSETQ. The chain's CDR3 is CASSSALAGVHYGANVLTF. For the CDR3, the DNA is TGCGCCAGCAGCTCCGCTCTAGCGGGAGTTCATTATGGGGCCAACGTCCTGACTTTC.

The chain couples TRBV5-1 to TRBJ1-4; 12 bases are shared with TRBD1. V was clipped by 4 bases and J by 8 bases; unmatched bases: 9. This CDR3 is built from 16 residues. CDR1 is SGHRS and CDR2 is YFSETQ in the germline V gene. CDR3 sequence reads: CASSAGTGGYSEKLFF. CDR3 nucleotides: TGCGCCAGCAGCGCGGGGACAGGGGGCTACTCCGAAAAACTGTTTTTT.

This clone appeared a few times. The gene calls are TRBV5-4 and TRBJ2-1; 11 nucleotides line up with TRBD2. The V gene end was trimmed by 6 bases and the J gene end by 4 bases; junction bases not matched to a gene: 15. The CDR3 extends over 18 amino acids. Germline CDR1 and CDR2: SGHNT and YYREEE (reference sequence). CDR3: CASTQTVGIAGGYNEQFF. In nucleotides, the CDR3 is TGTGCCAGCACCCAAACGGTGGGCATAGCGGGAGGGTACAATGAGCAGTTCTTC.

The rearrangement links TRBV11-1 to TRBJ2-7; possible D gene TRBD1, 5 bases. V was cut by 4 bases and J by 4 bases, with 11 bases left in between. Germline assignment: CDR1 SGHAT and CDR2 FQDESV (reference sequence). The CDR3 is 13 amino acids. CDR3 amino acids: CASSSSTGYEQYF. CDR3 sequence (DNA): TGTGCCAGCAGCTCCTCAACAGGTTACGAGCAGTACTTC.

The chain joins TRBV27 to TRBJ2-7, with D possibly TRBD2 on 7 matching bases. The germline V gene encodes CDR1 MNHEY and CDR2 SMNVEV (reference sequence). The ends were cut back, 11 bases at V and 5 bases at J, with 16 bases in the middle. This CDR3 has 12 residues. CDR3 residues: CASWGGLNEQYF. For the CDR3, the DNA is TGTGCCTCCTGGGGGGGGCTCAACGAGCAGTACTTC.

The chain couples TRBV7-2 to TRBJ1-1, with a possible D match to TRBD1 (5 bases). Germline values: CDR1 SGHTA, CDR2 FQGNSA. CDR3 length: 14 amino acids. Deletions cut 6 bases from V and 0 bases from J, with 11 bases between. The CDR3 spells CASSQGTVNTEAFF. The CDR3 coding sequence is TGTGCCAGCAGTCAAGGGACGGTGAACACTGAAGCTTTCTTT.

This chain links TRBV19 with TRBJ2-7, with D unresolved. The CDR3 sequence is 13 residues long. Germline-derived CDR1 and CDR2 are LNHDA and SQIVND (reference sequence). V lost 3 bases, J lost 2 bases, and 8 bases lay in between. This chain's CDR3 is CASSIGETYEQYF. CDR3 sequence (DNA): TGTGCCAGTAGTATTGGCGAAACCTACGAGCAGTACTTC.

The V call is TRBV10-2, the J call TRBJ2-2; 8 bases line up with TRBD2. Looked up from germline, CDR1 is WSHSY and CDR2 is SAAADI. This CDR3 is 15 amino acids long. After removal of 6 bases from V and 4 bases from J, the junction contained 7 bases not matched to a gene. In nucleotides, the CDR3 is TGCGCCAGCAGGGGAGCGGGAGAAGGCACCGGGGAGCTGTTTTTT. This sequence encodes CASRGAGEGTGELFF.

The chain employs TRBV7-2 and TRBJ2-2, with D uncertain. V lost 5 bases to trimming and J lost 3 bases, with 10 bases between them. This CDR3 comprises 14 residues. Germline assignment: CDR1 SGHTA and CDR2 FQGNSA. CDR3 residues: CASSAWSYTGELFF. Here the CDR3 DNA reads TGTGCCAGCAGCGCATGGTCCTACACCGGGGAGCTGTTTTTT. Combining the CDR3 with reference TRBV7-2 and TRBJ2-2 gives the whole variable domain GAGVSQSPSNKVTEKGKDVELRCDPISGHTALYWYRQSLGQGLEFLIYFQGNSAPDKSGLPSDRFSAERTGGSVSTLTIQRTQQEDSAVYLCASSAWSYTGELFFGEGSRLTVL.

The CDR3 bases are TGCAGCGTCGTAACGGGGTACCAAGAGACCCAGTACTTC. Encoded protein: CSVVTGYQETQYF. The J gene is TRBJ2-5, the V gene TRBV29-1; maybe TRBD2 (5 bases). Germline V lookup: CDR1 SQVTM, CDR2 ANQGSEA. This CDR3 region has 13 residues. V lost 6 bases and J lost 0, with 11 bases in between.

CDR3: CASRGDKPYEQYF. The CDR3 nucleotides read TGCGCCAGTCGGGGGGACAAACCCTACGAGCAGTACTTC. J is TRBJ2-7 and V is TRBV10-2; D perhaps matches TRBD2 (7 bases). The germline gives CDR1 WSHSY, CDR2 SAAADI. Trimming cost V 9 bases and J 2 bases, with 14 bases left between them. There are 13 residues in the CDR3.

The J gene is TRBJ1-5, the V gene TRBV6-5; D uncertain. CDR1 MNHEY and CDR2 SVGAGI come from the germline V gene. The ends were cut back, 0 bases at V and 9 bases at J, with 9 bases in the middle. The CDR3 extends over 13 amino acids. CDR3 DNA sequence: TGTGCCAGCAGTTACTCGCCGGGATCGCCCCAGCATTTT. Its translation: CASSYSPGSPQHF.

This chain joins TRBV27 and TRBJ2-5; a weak D match, TRBD1 (5 bases). Germline CDR1 reads MNHEY; CDR2 reads SMNVEV (reference sequence). V gave up 6 bases and J gave up 3 bases, with 11 bases separating them. This CDR3 region has 13 residues. CDR3 protein: CASSLDREETQYF. CDR3 DNA: TGTGCCAGCAGCCTCGACAGAGAAGAGACCCAGTACTTC.

This chain uses TRBV6-1 with TRBJ1-4; unclear D gene. CDR1 is MNHNS, CDR2 SASEGT, per germline. The CDR3 contains 13 residues. The V end was cut by 3 bases, the J end by 11 bases, with 13 bases between. The CDR3 sequence: CASSDLVSGKLFF. The CDR3 bases are TGTGCCAGCAGTGATTTAGTCTCCGGGAAACTGTTTTTT.

The chain uses TRBV19 and TRBJ2-1; the D is unclear. The V end was cut by 3 bases, the J end by 0 bases, with 18 bases between. This CDR3 is built from 18 residues. From germline, CDR1 is LNHDA and CDR2 SQIVND (reference sequence). CDR3 coding DNA: TGTGCCAGTAGTATTTGGTTCCGACCCCAGAGCTCCTACAATGAGCAGTTCTTC. Translation: CASSIWFRPQSSYNEQFF.

The V and J genes are TRBV13 and TRBJ2-3; 9 positions agree with TRBD2. Per germline, CDR1 PRHDT and CDR2 FYEKMQ (reference sequence). The CDR3 extends over 16 amino acids. Unmatched junction bases numbered 10, after V lost 4 bases and J lost 5 bases. CDR3 loop: CASSSVLAGRGDTQYF. CDR3 nucleotides: TGTGCCAGCAGCTCCGTCCTAGCGGGGAGAGGAGATACGCAGTATTTT.

In its sample, this clone was seen once. V is TRBV13 and J is TRBJ2-7, with TRBD2 as a possible D gene (6 bases). Germline lookup yields CDR1 PRHDT and CDR2 FYEKMQ (reference sequence). V gave up 2 bases and J gave up 3 bases, with 14 bases separating them. This CDR3 is built from 15 residues. CDR3 nucleotide sequence: TGTGCCAGCAGCTTAATGGGTCTGGGGGGCTACGAGCAGTACTTC. Translation: CASSLMGLGGYEQYF.

V gene TRBV9 combines with J gene TRBJ1-1, with D perhaps TRBD1 (5 bases). The CDR3 loop spans 12 amino acids. The V gene lost 5 bases and the J gene lost 8 bases, with 13 bases spanning the gap. Germline CDR1 reads SGDLS; CDR2 reads YYNGEE. The CDR3 reads CASSYGTGEAFF. CDR3 nucleotide sequence: TGTGCCAGCAGTTATGGAACAGGAGAAGCTTTCTTT. Full variable domain (remainder filled in from reference TRBV9 and TRBJ1-1): DSGVTQTPKHLITATGQRVTLRCSPRSGDLSVYWYQQSLDQGLQFLIQYYNGEERAKGNILERFSAQQFPDLHSELNLSSLELGDSALYFCASSYGTGEAFFGQGTRLTVV.

The table lists this clone with a count of one. This rearrangement joins TRBV23-1 to TRBJ2-4, with 10 positions matching TRBD1. TRBV23-1 is given ORF status, its function remaining uncertain. J lost 2 bases, V lost 2 bases, and 3 bases had no gene match. The CDR3 loop spans 16 amino acids. CDR3 bases: TGCGCCAGCAGTCAAAGGGACAGGGGCACCAAAAACATTCAGTACTTC. Protein product: CASSQRDRGTKNIQYF.